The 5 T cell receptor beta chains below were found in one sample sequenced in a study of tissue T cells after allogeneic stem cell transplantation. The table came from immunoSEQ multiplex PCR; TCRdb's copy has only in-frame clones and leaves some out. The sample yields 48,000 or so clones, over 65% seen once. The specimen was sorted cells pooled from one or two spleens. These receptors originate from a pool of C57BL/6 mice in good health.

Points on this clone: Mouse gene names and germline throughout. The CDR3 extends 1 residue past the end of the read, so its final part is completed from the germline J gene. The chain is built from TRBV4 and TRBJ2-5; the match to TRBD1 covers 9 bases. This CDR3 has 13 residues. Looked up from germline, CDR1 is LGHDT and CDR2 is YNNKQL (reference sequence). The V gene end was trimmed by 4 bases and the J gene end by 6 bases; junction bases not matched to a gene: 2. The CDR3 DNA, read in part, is TGTGCCAGCAGCTTTGGACAGGGGGACACCCAGTAC. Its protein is CASSFGQGDTQY. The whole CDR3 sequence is CASSFGQGDTQYF.

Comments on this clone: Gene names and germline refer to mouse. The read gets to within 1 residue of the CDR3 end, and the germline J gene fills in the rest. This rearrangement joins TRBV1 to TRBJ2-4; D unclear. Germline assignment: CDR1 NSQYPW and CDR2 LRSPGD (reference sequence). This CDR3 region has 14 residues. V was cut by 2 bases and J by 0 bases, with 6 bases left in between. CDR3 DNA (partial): TGCACCTGCAGTGCACCCAGTAGTCAAAACACCTTGTAC. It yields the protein CTCSAPSSQNTLY. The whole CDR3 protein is CTCSAPSSQNTLYF. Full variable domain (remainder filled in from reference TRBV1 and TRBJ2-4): VTLLEQNPRWRLVPRGQAVNLRCILKNSQYPWMSWYQQDLQKQLQWLFTLRSPGDKEVKSLPGADYLATRVTDTELRLQVANMSQGRTLYCTCSAPSSQNTLYFGAGTRLSVL.

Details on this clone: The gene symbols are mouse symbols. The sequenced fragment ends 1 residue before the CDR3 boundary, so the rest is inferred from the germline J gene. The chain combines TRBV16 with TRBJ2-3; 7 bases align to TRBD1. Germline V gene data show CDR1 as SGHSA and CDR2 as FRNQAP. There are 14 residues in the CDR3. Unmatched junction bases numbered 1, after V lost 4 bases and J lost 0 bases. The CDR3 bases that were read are TGTGCAAGCAGCTGGGACAGTAGTGCAGAAACGCTGTAT. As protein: CASSWDSSAETLY. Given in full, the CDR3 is CASSWDSSAETLYF.

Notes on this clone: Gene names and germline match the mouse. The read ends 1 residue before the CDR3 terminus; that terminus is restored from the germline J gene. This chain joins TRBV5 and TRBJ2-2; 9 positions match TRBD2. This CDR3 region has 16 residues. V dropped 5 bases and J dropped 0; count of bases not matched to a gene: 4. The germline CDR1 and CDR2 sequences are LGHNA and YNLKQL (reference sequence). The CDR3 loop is CASSWDWATNTGQLYF. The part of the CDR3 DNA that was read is TGTGCCAGCAGCTGGGACTGGGCCACAAACACCGGGCAGCTCTAC.

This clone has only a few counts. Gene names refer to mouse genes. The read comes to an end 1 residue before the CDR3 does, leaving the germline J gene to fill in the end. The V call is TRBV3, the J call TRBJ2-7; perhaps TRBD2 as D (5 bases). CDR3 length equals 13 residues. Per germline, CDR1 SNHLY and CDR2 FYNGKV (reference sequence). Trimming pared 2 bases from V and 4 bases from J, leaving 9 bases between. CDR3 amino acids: CASSLRLGYEQYF. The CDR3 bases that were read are TGTGCCAGCAGCTTACGGCTGGGATATGAACAGTAC.